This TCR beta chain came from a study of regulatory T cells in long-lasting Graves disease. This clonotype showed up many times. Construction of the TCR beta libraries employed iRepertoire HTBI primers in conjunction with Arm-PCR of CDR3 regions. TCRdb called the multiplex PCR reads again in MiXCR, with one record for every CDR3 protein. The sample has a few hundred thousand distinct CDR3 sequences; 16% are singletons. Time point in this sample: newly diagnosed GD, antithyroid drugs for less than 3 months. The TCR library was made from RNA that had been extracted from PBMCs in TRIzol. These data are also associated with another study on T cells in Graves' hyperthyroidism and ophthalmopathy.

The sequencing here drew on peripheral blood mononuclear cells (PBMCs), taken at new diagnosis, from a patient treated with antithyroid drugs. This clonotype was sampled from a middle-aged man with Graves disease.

CDR3: CASRNSAPRNTDTQYF. Here the CDR3 DNA reads TGTGCCAGCAGGAACTCCGCCCCTAGAAACACAGATACGCAGTATTTT. V usage is TRBV2 and J usage is TRBJ2-3, with no clear D. Germline CDR1 is SNHLY and CDR2 is FYNNEI. V was pared by 6 bases and J by 2 bases, with 18 bases between. The CDR3 is made up of 16 amino acids.